These 27 T cell receptor beta chains were sequenced from one sample in a study of tissue T cells after allogeneic stem cell transplantation. Adult allogeneic hematopoietic cell transplant recipients with steroid-refractory graft-versus-host disease were prospectively enrolled for research autopsy. The assay was immunoSEQ multiplex PCR, and TCRdb's table has in-frame clones only and misses some. The table shows about 3,500 clones, with around 67% occurring only once. The input for sequencing was left colon tissue, taken at autopsy. The receptors here all came from a male patient over 55 with steroid-refractory graft-versus-host disease after an allogeneic stem cell transplant. Among the T cells, some may be from the graft donor.

This clone was seen once. J is TRBJ2-3 and V is TRBV18; 9 bases match TRBD1. J was trimmed by 1 base and V by 4 bases; bases with no gene match: 9. CDR1 and CDR2 from the germline V gene are KGHSH and LQKENI. This CDR3 has 17 residues. The CDR3 loop reads CASSLIRDRVGTDTQYF. In DNA, the CDR3 is TGTGCCAGCTCACTCATCCGGGACAGGGTTGGCACAGATACGCAGTATTTT. The full variable domain, completed using reference TRBV18 and TRBJ2-3, is NAGVMQNPRHLVRRRGQEARLRCSPMKGHSHVYWYRQLPEEGLKFMVYLQKENIIDESGMPKERFSAEFPKEGPSILRIQQVVRGDSAAYFCASSLIRDRVGTDTQYFGPGTRLTVL.

The chain uses TRBV7-2 and TRBJ1-2, with 8 bases identical to TRBD1. The CDR3 length is 15 residues. The V gene end was trimmed by 0 bases and the J gene end by 2 bases; junction bases not matched to a gene: 2. Germline loops: CDR1 SGHTA, CDR2 FQGNSA. The CDR3 reads CASSLATGVNYGYTF. Here the CDR3 DNA reads TGTGCCAGCAGCTTAGCGACAGGGGTCAACTATGGCTACACCTTC.

The chain recombines TRBV5-6 with TRBJ2-7, with 7 positions matching TRBD1. Germline V lookup: CDR1 SGHDT, CDR2 YYEEEE. CDR3 length: 13 amino acids. With V trimmed by 4 bases and J by 4 bases, 5 bases remained unmatched. CDR3 sequence: CASSLDRLYEQYF. The CDR3 DNA reads as TGTGCCAGCAGCCTGGACAGGTTGTACGAGCAGTACTTC. The whole variable domain, filled in from reference TRBV5-6 and TRBJ2-7, reads DAGVTQSPTHLIKTRGQQVTLRCSPKSGHDTVSWYQQALGQGPQFIFQYYEEEERQRGNFPDRFSGHQFPNYSSELNVNALLLGDSALYLCASSLDRLYEQYFGPGTRLTVT.

The J gene is TRBJ2-1, the V gene TRBV10-3, with 10 positions matching TRBD2. Germline CDR1 and CDR2: ENHRY and SYGVKD. After removal of 10 bases from V and 7 bases from J, the junction contained 7 bases not matched to a gene. The length of the CDR3 is 13 residues. The CDR3 nucleotides are TGTGCCACAGGGCTAGCGGGGGAGAATGAGCAGTTCTTC. Translation: CATGLAGENEQFF.

The chain uses TRBV29-1 and TRBJ2-5, with D perhaps TRBD1 or TRBD2 (5 bases each). CDR1 is SQVTM, CDR2 ANQGSEA, per germline. Trimming shortened V by 6 bases and J by 1 base, and 9 bases separated the two germline ends. The CDR3 is made up of 12 amino acids. This CDR3 reads CSVRDVQETQYF. In DNA, the CDR3 is TGCAGCGTCCGGGACGTCCAAGAGACCCAGTACTTC.

This chain joins TRBV19 and TRBJ1-1; no definite D call. This CDR3 region has 17 residues. Germline-derived CDR1 and CDR2 are LNHDA and SQIVND (reference sequence). V dropped 9 bases and J dropped 1 base, with 24 bases sitting between them. The CDR3, as DNA: TGTGCCAGCACCCAAAGGGAGCACCGAGGCCAGAACACTGAAGCTTTCTTT. This codes for CASTQREHRGQNTEAFF.

V is TRBV27 and J is TRBJ2-7; TRBD2 aligns across 14 bases. In germline, CDR1 is MNHEY, CDR2 SMNVEV (reference sequence). The V and J ends lost 6 bases and 2 bases, in that order; junction bases with no gene match: 3. The CDR3 consists of 15 residues. CDR3 DNA sequence: TGTGCCAGCAGGGGACTAGCGGGGGTCCCCTACGAGCAGTACTTC. Its protein product is CASRGLAGVPYEQYF.

The chain employs TRBV5-4 and TRBJ2-5; 7 bases align to TRBD2. J gave up 4 bases and V 3 bases, and 6 bases lay outside the gene matches. The CDR3 consists of 14 residues. Looked up from germline, CDR1 is SGHNT and CDR2 is YYREEE (reference sequence). For the CDR3, the DNA is TGTGCCAGCAGCTCCGGGGGGTTCCCAGAGACCCAGTACTTC. Its protein product is CASSSGGFPETQYF.

This chain links TRBV28 with TRBJ1-5, with TRBD1 as a possible D gene (5 bases). This CDR3 spans 14 amino acids. CDR1 and CDR2 from the germline V gene are MDHEN and SYDVKM. Trimming left V 2 bases short and J 1 base short, with 6 bases between. In nucleotides, the CDR3 is TGTGCCAGCAGTTTAGGGGGGAGCAATCAGCCCCAGCATTTT. This gives the protein CASSLGGSNQPQHF.

This chain links TRBV3-1 (or the pseudogene TRBV3-2) with TRBJ2-7; a weak D match, TRBD1 (6 bases). Germline loops: CDR1 LGHDT, CDR2 YNNKEL (reference sequence). The CDR3 contains 14 residues. The germline V and J ends were trimmed by 2 bases and 3 bases, with 11 bases remaining between them. CDR3 bases: TGTGCCAGCAGCCAACCCAGGGACAACTACGAGCAGTACTTC. Protein sequence: CASSQPRDNYEQYF.

V is TRBV6-5 and J is TRBJ1-5; no clear D gene. CDR1 and CDR2 from the germline V gene are MNHEY and SVGAGI. Deletions cut 0 bases from V and 3 bases from J, with 9 bases between. The CDR3 has 15 residues. This CDR3 is CASSYSHRINQPQHF. The CDR3 nucleotides read TGTGCCAGCAGTTACTCCCACAGAATCAATCAGCCCCAGCATTTT.

V gene TRBV9 combines with J gene TRBJ1-1; 7 bases fit TRBD1. V lost 3 bases, J lost 5 bases, and 7 bases stayed unmatched. Per the germline V gene, CDR1 is SGDLS and CDR2 is YYNGEE. This CDR3 is 14 amino acids long. CDR3 sequence (DNA): TGTGCCAGCAGCGCCTCCGGCAGGGGGACTGAAGCTTTCTTT. This gives the protein CASSASGRGTEAFF. The full variable domain, its missing parts supplied by reference TRBV9 and TRBJ1-1, is DSGVTQTPKHLITATGQRVTLRCSPRSGDLSVYWYQQSLDQGLQFLIQYYNGEERAKGNILERFSAQQFPDLHSELNLSSLELGDSALYFCASSASGRGTEAFFGQGTRLTVV.

The V call is TRBV5-1, the J call TRBJ1-4; 12 nucleotides line up with TRBD1. This CDR3 has 18 residues. The V segment lost 1 base and the J segment 8 bases; nucleotides outside the gene matches: 12. Germline V lookup: CDR1 SGHRS, CDR2 YFSETQ. CDR3: CASSLNSPGTGGAEKLFF. In DNA, the CDR3 is TGCGCCAGCAGCTTGAATTCTCCCGGGACAGGGGGCGCCGAAAAACTGTTTTTT.

Only a few counts were recorded for this clone. The chain couples TRBV28 to TRBJ2-7, with TRBD1 matching over 8 bases. The CDR3 covers 14 residues. Germline CDR1 reads MDHEN; CDR2 reads SYDVKM. With 2 bases clipped from V and 5 bases from J, the junction kept 5 bases outside the gene matches. CDR3 sequence (DNA): TGTGCCAGCAGTTTAGGACAGGGTGGCCACGAGCAGTACTTC. Translation: CASSLGQGGHEQYF.

This clone was counted between two and nine times. CDR3 residues: CASSPGTPYVEQYF. CDR3 nucleotide sequence: TGTGCCAGCAGTCCCGGGACCCCCTACGTCGAGCAGTACTTC. This chain joins TRBV3-1 (or the pseudogene TRBV3-2) and TRBJ2-7; possibly TRBD1 or TRBD2 for D (5 bases each). The length of the CDR3 is 14 residues. CDR1 is LGHDT and CDR2 is YNNKEL in the germline V gene (reference sequence). V was clipped by 6 bases and J by 6 bases, with 18 bases between them.

The chain joins TRBV19 to TRBJ1-1, with a possible D match to TRBD1 (6 bases). This CDR3 contains 16 residues. V was cut by 4 bases and J by 4 bases, with 19 bases left in between. Germline CDR1 is LNHDA and CDR2 is SQIVND (reference sequence). The CDR3 DNA is TGTGCCAGTAGTAGAATTATCACAGGGTTGGTCACTGAAGCTTTCTTT. Amino acid sequence: CASSRIITGLVTEAFF.

The chain is built from TRBV28 and TRBJ2-7; no reliable D call. V lost 1 base to trimming and J lost 3 bases, with 7 bases between them. The germline gives CDR1 MDHEN, CDR2 SYDVKM. The CDR3 loop spans 13 amino acids. This CDR3 reads CASSLLSGYEQYF. CDR3 sequence (DNA): TGTGCCAGCAGTTTATTAAGTGGCTACGAGCAGTACTTC.

In its sample, this clone was seen once. The chain joins TRBV7-9 to TRBJ1-6; no clear D gene. CDR3 size: 14 residues. Germline CDR1 reads SEHNR; CDR2 reads FQNEAQ (reference sequence). The ends were cut back, 2 bases at V and 4 bases at J, with 6 bases in the middle. The CDR3 region is CASSLQQYNSPLHF. The CDR3, as DNA: TGTGCCAGCAGCTTACAACAGTATAATTCACCCCTCCACTTT.

The V call is TRBV4-1, the J call TRBJ2-1, with D perhaps TRBD2 (6 bases). Trimming took off 0 bases at V and 8 bases at J, with 17 bases between the two ends. CDR1 is MGHRA, CDR2 YSYEKL, per germline. The CDR3 has 16 residues. The CDR3: CASSQDTRQGGYEQFF. CDR3 in DNA: TGCGCCAGCAGCCAAGACACTCGGCAGGGAGGCTATGAGCAGTTCTTC.

The chain has TRBV5-5 and TRBJ2-7, with 9 nucleotides matching TRBD2. Germline CDR1 is SGHKS and CDR2 is YYEKEE (reference sequence). The CDR3 totals 15 residues. V was pared by 5 bases and J by 2 bases, with 8 bases of the junction left unmatched. CDR3 loop: CASRVIAGDTYEQYF. The CDR3 bases are TGTGCCAGCAGGGTTATAGCGGGGGATACCTACGAGCAGTACTTC.

This chain links TRBV6-4 with TRBJ2-2; D is ambiguous. This CDR3 is built from 14 residues. V lost 0 bases, J lost 5 bases, and 7 bases lay in between. Germline V gives CDR1 MRHNA, CDR2 SNTAGT. Written as DNA, the CDR3 is TGTGCCAGCAGTGACTCGACCGCGACCGGGGAGCTGTTTTTT. Its translation is CASSDSTATGELFF.

This chain links TRBV6-6 with TRBJ2-2; TRBD2 matches at 8 bases. The CDR3 is 15 residues long. The ends lost 5 bases at V and 4 bases at J; junction bases unmatched: 6. CDR1 is MNHNY and CDR2 is SVGAGI in the germline V gene (reference sequence). CDR3 in amino acids: CASSPPGGGTGELFF. CDR3 in DNA: TGTGCCAGCAGTCCCCCCGGGGGGGGCACCGGGGAGCTGTTTTTT.

This clone came up once. The CDR3 region has the DNA TGTGCCAGCAGTTATAAGGGGGCGGTCCAGCCCCAGCATTTT. This sequence encodes CASSYKGAVQPQHF. V usage is TRBV28 and J usage is TRBJ1-5; 7 nucleotides line up with TRBD1. The junction had 7 bases not matched to a gene; V was cut back by 4 bases and J by 7 bases. The germline CDR1 and CDR2 sequences are MDHEN and SYDVKM. The CDR3 has 14 residues.

V and J are TRBV3-1 (or the pseudogene TRBV3-2) and TRBJ2-1; 7 nucleotides line up with TRBD2. This CDR3 has 14 amino acids. Germline V gene sequence: CDR1 LGHDT, CDR2 YNNKEL (reference sequence). Losses at the gene ends were 6 bases for V and 7 bases for J; bases not matched to a gene: 9. This CDR3 reads CASSRGGGRNEQFF. The CDR3, as DNA: TGTGCCAGCAGTAGGGGCGGGGGTAGAAATGAGCAGTTCTTC.

In this sample, this clone turned up once. The V and J genes are TRBV2 and TRBJ1-2, with a possible D match to TRBD1 (5 bases). This CDR3 is built from 11 residues. CDR1 is SNHLY and CDR2 is FYNNEI in the germline V gene. Trimming removed 6 bases from V and 6 bases from J, with 8 bases in between. The CDR3 coding sequence is TGTGCCAGCAGGGCGGACAATGGCTACACCTTC. Translating it yields CASRADNGYTF.

The chain uses TRBV19 and TRBJ2-1; 9 nucleotides agree with TRBD1. CDR1 is LNHDA and CDR2 is SQIVND in the germline V gene (reference sequence). The CDR3 consists of 15 residues. V was clipped by 2 bases and J by 7 bases; unmatched bases: 6. CDR3 sequence: CASSITQGARNEQFF. CDR3 coding DNA: TGTGCCAGTAGTATAACACAGGGGGCGAGAAATGAGCAGTTCTTC. The full variable domain, rest sourced from reference TRBV19 and TRBJ2-1, is DGGITQSPKYLFRKEGQNVTLSCEQNLNHDAMYWYRQDPGQGLRLIYYSQIVNDFQKGDIAEGYSVSREKKESFPLTVTSAQKNPTAFYLCASSITQGARNEQFFGPGTRLTVL.

The chain links TRBV6-5 to TRBJ2-3; TRBD2 aligns across 8 bases. Germline V gives CDR1 MNHEY, CDR2 SVGAGI. The CDR3 runs to 16 residues. V dropped 2 bases and J dropped 2; count of bases not matched to a gene: 6. Written as DNA, the CDR3 is TGTGCCAGCAGTTACATGGGTAGCGGGGCCACAGATACGCAGTATTTT. It encodes CASSYMGSGATDTQYF.